This paragraph reports one TCR beta chain. Antigen: not known. PCR employed 60 Vbeta and 13 Jbeta primers. Method: immunoSEQ multiplex PCR; TCRdb's copy keeps in-frame clones and lacks some. The profile shows over 150,000 clones, roughly four fifths of them singletons. The record originates from a study of cytomegalovirus exposure and HLA in healthy donors. Broader study findings: Most subjects had HLA-A and HLA-B alleles reportedly predicted accurately by TCR beta sequences.

This CDR3 contains 16 residues. The germline V gene encodes CDR1 MGHRA and CDR2 YSYEKL. V lost 4 bases and J lost 4; bases outside the gene matches: 10. What was sequenced was PBMCs. This TCR was sampled from a male donor in good health and CMV-seronegative. V usage is TRBV4-1 and J usage is TRBJ2-4; TRBD1 aligns across 7 bases. The CDR3 DNA reads as TGCGCCAGCAGCCCAATTGGTAGGGACAGTAAAAACATTCAGTACTTC. This encodes CASSPIGRDSKNIQYF.